One sample yielded the 12 T cell receptor beta chains listed below, sequenced in a study of blood T cell repertoires in COVID-19. Libraries were prepared by immunoSEQ multiplex PCR; TCRdb keeps only in-frame clonotypes and omits some of them. The table has under 250,000 clones, about 80% seen once; the top ten hold 1.3%. Sequenced sample: PBMCs or T cells enriched from blood (not recorded which). The source is a woman in her thirties or forties with acute COVID-19.

The V gene is TRBV5-1, the J gene TRBJ2-1; D gene unclear. V dropped 1 base and J dropped 4 bases, with 9 bases sitting between them. The germline V gene has CDR1 SGHRS and CDR2 YFSETQ. CDR3 size: 14 residues. CDR3 residues: CASSLYRGYNEQFF. The CDR3 bases are TGCGCCAGCAGCTTGTATCGCGGATACAATGAGCAGTTCTTC.

The chain uses TRBV28 and TRBJ1-2, with TRBD1 as a possible D gene (5 bases). The CDR3 has 14 residues. V was cut by 6 bases and J by 4 bases, with 15 bases left in between. Germline CDR1 is MDHEN and CDR2 is SYDVKM. In DNA form, the CDR3 reads TGTGCCAGCAGCCTCTTCCAGGGCGGCTATGGCTACACCTTC. Amino acid sequence: CASSLFQGGYGYTF.

V and J are TRBV14 and TRBJ1-2; 7 nucleotides align to TRBD1. V lost 4 bases and J lost 4; bases outside the gene matches: 6. Germline CDR1 reads SGHDN; CDR2 reads FVKESK. The CDR3 length is 14 residues. CDR3: CASSLQGRGYGYTF. The CDR3 DNA follows: TGTGCCAGCAGCCTACAGGGGCGAGGCTATGGCTACACCTTC.

J is TRBJ2-5 and V is TRBV9; 10 positions agree with TRBD2. J gave up 2 bases and V 0 bases, and 7 bases lay outside the gene matches. The CDR3 consists of 17 residues. The V gene's germline CDR1 is SGDLS and CDR2 YYNGEE. CDR3 sequence reads: CASSVAPPLAGQETQYF. The CDR3 bases are TGTGCCAGCAGCGTAGCCCCCCCACTAGCGGGGCAAGAGACCCAGTACTTC.

The table lists this clone with a count of one. The chain's CDR3 is CASSLIAGVGEQYF. CDR3 coding DNA: TGTGCCAGCAGTTTAATAGCGGGAGTGGGCGAGCAGTACTTC. The chain uses TRBV27 and TRBJ2-7; 9 nucleotides agree with TRBD2. Germline CDR1 MNHEY, CDR2 SMNVEV (reference sequence). This CDR3 contains 14 residues. The ends lost 2 bases at V and 6 bases at J; junction bases unmatched: 5.

The rearrangement joins TRBV5-8 to TRBJ1-5; TRBD1 matches at 8 bases. Germline CDR1 reads SGHTS; CDR2 reads YDEGEE. Trimming cost V 2 bases and J 5 bases; bases outside gene matches: 6. The CDR3 length is 15 residues. The CDR3 here is CASSFGTGQDQPQHF. The CDR3 DNA sequence: TGTGCCAGCAGCTTCGGGACGGGACAGGATCAGCCCCAGCATTTT.

This CDR3 reads CASSQEGSPDTQYF. The CDR3 nucleotides are TGTGCCAGCAGCCAAGAAGGGAGTCCAGATACGCAGTATTTT. The gene calls are TRBV4-2 and TRBJ2-3, with D possibly matching TRBD2 (5 bases). The CDR3 spans 14 residues. Germline V gene data show CDR1 as LGHNA and CDR2 as YNFKEQ. V lost 0 bases and J 4 bases, leaving 8 bases between the germline ends.

This chain uses TRBV9 with TRBJ2-7, with D possibly being TRBD2 (6 bases). This CDR3 contains 15 residues. Germline CDR1 is SGDLS and CDR2 is YYNGEE. V was cut by 4 bases and J by 5 bases, with 19 bases left in between. CDR3 coding DNA: TGTGCCAGCAGCCTGGAGGGTAGCGGACGAAACGAGCAGTACTTC. Protein: CASSLEGSGRNEQYF. Full variable domain (remainder filled in from reference TRBV9 and TRBJ2-7): DSGVTQTPKHLITATGQRVTLRCSPRSGDLSVYWYQQSLDQGLQFLIQYYNGEERAKGNILERFSAQQFPDLHSELNLSSLELGDSALYFCASSLEGSGRNEQYFGPGTRLTVT.

The chain couples TRBV25-1 to TRBJ1-1; perhaps TRBD1 as D (5 bases). The V and J ends lost 3 bases and 3 bases respectively, with 11 bases between them. CDR3 length equals 14 residues. The V gene's germline CDR1 is MGHDK and CDR2 SYGVNS. The CDR3 DNA follows: TGTGCCAGCAGTGACCAGGGTTGGGACACTGAAGCTTTCTTT. Protein sequence: CASSDQGWDTEAFF.

This clone occurred a few times. This chain connects TRBV5-1 to TRBJ1-2, with unresolved D. Germline V gives CDR1 SGHRS, CDR2 YFSETQ. Trimming shortened V by 4 bases and J by 3 bases, and 10 bases separated the two germline ends. The CDR3 runs to 13 residues. CDR3 coding DNA: TGCGCCAGCAGCCGGACTGTCTACTATGGCTACACCTTC. It codes for CASSRTVYYGYTF.

This clone showed up just once. The J gene is TRBJ2-1, the V gene TRBV6-5, with D perhaps matching TRBD2 (6 bases). Trimming removed 5 bases from V and 0 bases from J, with 11 bases in between. There are 15 residues in the CDR3. Germline CDR1 and CDR2: MNHEY and SVGAGI. CDR3 loop: CASSIAESSYNEQFF. Here the CDR3 DNA reads TGTGCCAGCAGTATAGCGGAAAGCTCCTACAATGAGCAGTTCTTC.

The sample holds a few counts of this clone. V gene TRBV5-6 combines with J gene TRBJ2-1, with 7 bases fitting TRBD2. The CDR3 runs 16 residues. Germline CDR1 reads SGHDT; CDR2 reads YYEEEE. The ends lost 0 bases at V and 5 bases at J; junction bases unmatched: 8. As DNA, the CDR3 is TGTGCCAGCAGCTTGGTGGCCGGGACTACAGACAATGAGCAGTTCTTC. Its translation: CASSLVAGTTDNEQFF.